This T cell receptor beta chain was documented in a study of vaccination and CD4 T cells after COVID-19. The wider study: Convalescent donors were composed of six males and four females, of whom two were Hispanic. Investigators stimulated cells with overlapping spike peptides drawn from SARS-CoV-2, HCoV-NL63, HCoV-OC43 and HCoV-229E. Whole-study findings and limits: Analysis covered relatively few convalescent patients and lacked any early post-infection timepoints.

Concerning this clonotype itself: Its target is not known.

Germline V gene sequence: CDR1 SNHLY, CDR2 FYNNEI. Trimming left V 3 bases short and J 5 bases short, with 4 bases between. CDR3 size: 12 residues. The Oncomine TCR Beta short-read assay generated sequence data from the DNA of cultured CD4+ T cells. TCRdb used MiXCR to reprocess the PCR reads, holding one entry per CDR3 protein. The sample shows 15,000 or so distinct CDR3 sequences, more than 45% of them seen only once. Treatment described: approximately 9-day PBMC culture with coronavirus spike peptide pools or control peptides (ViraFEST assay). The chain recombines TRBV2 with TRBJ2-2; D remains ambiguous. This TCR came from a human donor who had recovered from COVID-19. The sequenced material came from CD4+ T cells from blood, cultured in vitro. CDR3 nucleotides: TGTGCCAGCAGTGATGATACCGGGGAGCTGTTTTTT. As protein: CASSDDTGELFF.